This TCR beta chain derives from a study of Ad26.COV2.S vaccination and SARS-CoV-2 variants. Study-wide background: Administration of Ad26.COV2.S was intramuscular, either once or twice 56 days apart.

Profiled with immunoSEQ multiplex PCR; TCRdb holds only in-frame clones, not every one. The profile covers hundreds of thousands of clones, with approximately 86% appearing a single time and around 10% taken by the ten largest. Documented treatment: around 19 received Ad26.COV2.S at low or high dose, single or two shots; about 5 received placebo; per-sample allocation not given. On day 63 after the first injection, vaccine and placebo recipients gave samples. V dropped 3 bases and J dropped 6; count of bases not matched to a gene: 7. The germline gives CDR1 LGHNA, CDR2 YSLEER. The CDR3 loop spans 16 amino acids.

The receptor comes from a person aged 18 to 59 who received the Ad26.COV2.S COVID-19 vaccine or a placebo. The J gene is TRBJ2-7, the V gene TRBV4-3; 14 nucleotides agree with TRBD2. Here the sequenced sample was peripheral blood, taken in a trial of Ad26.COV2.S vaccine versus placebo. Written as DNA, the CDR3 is TGCGCCAGCAGCCAGGGGACTAGCGGGAGTTTTGTCGAGCAGTACTTC. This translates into CASSQGTSGSFVEQYF.